This paragraph covers one T cell receptor (beta chain) sequence. The CDR3 is 12 amino acids. The germline V gene has CDR1 SNHLY and CDR2 FYNNEI. The ends were cut back, 3 bases at V and 11 bases at J, with 11 bases in the middle. These data come from a study of PD-1 blockade in classical Hodgkin lymphoma. Every patient was affected by relapse after autologous stem cell transplantation, while exposure to brentuximab vedotin was not uniform. The repertoire was sequenced with immunoSEQ multiplex PCR; TCRdb's copy has only in-frame clones and lacks some. The table records 30,000 to 40,000 clones, 76% of them present only once.

The receptor was isolated from a human donor with classical Hodgkin lymphoma. The source material was peripheral blood mononuclear cells (PBMCs), sampled at baseline. The chain employs TRBV2 and TRBJ2-4; D unresolved. The CDR3 bases are TGTGCCAGCAGTGACAGGCCCGCTGTTCAGTACTTC. Translating it yields CASSDRPAVQYF.